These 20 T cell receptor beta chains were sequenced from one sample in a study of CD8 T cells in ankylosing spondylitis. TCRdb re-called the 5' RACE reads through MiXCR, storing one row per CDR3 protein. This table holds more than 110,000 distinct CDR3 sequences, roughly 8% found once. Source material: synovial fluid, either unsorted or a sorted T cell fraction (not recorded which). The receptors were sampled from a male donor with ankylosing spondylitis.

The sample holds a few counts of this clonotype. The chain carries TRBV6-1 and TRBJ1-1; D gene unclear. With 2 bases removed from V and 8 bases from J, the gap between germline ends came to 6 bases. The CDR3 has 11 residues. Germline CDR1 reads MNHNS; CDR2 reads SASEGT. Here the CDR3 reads CASSENSEAFF. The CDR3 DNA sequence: TGTGCCAGCAGTGAAAACTCAGAAGCTTTCTTT.

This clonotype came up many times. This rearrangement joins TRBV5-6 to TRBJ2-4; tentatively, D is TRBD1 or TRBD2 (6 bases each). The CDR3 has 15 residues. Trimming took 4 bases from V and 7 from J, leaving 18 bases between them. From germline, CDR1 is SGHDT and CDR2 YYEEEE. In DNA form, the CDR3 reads TGTGCCAGCAGCGTAATACGGGGGCGCAATAACATTCAGTACTTC. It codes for CASSVIRGRNNIQYF.

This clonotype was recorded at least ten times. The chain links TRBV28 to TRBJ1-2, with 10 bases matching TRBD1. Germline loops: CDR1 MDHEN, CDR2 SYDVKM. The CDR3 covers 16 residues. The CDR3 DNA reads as TGTGCTGCCGGGGGACAGGGGACAATTTCTAACTATGGCTACACCTTC. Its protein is CAAGGQGTISNYGYTF.

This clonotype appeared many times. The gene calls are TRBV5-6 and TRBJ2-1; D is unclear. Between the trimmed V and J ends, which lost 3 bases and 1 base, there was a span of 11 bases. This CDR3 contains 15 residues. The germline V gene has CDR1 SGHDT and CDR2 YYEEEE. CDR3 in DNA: TGTGCCAGCAGCTCAGGACCGACGTCCTACAATGAGCAGTTCTTC. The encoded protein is CASSSGPTSYNEQFF.

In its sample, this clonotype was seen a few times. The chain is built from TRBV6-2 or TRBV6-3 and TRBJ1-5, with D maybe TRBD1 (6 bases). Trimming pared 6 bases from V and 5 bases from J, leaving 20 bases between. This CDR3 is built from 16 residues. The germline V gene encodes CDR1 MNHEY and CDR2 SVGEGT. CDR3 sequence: CASSATGHGGYQPQHF. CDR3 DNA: TGTGCCAGCAGCGCGACGGGACATGGGGGTTATCAGCCCCAGCATTTT.

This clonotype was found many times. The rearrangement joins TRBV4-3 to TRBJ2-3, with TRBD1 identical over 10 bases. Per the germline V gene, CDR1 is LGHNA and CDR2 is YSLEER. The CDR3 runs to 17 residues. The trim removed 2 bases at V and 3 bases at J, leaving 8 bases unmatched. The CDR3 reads CASSQSTTGGFTDTQYF. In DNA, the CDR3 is TGCGCCAGCAGCCAATCAACGACAGGGGGCTTTACAGATACGCAGTATTTT.

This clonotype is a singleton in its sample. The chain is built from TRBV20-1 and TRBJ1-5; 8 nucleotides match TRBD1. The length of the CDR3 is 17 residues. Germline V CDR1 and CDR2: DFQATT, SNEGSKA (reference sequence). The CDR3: CCAQTKDRAFSNQPQHF. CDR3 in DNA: TGCTGCGCTCAAACAAAGGACAGGGCCTTTAGCAATCAGCCCCAGCATTTT.

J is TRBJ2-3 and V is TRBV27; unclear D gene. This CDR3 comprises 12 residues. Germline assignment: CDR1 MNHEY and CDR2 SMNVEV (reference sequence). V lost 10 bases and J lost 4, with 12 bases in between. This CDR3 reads CATQNPSDTQYF. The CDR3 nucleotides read TGTGCCACCCAGAATCCTTCAGATACGCAGTATTTT.

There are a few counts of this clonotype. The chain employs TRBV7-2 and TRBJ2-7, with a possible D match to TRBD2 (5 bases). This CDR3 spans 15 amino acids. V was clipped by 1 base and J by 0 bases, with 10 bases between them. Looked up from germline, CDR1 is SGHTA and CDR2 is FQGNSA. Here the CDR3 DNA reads TGTGCCAGCAGCTTAGACCGGGAATACTCCTACGAGCAGTACTTC. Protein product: CASSLDREYSYEQYF.

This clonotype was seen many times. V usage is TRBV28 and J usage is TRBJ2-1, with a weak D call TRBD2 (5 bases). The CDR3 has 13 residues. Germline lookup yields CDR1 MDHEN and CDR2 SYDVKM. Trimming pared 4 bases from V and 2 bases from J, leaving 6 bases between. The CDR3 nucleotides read TGTGCCAGCAGTTCCGGGGCCTACAATGAGCAGTTCTTC. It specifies CASSSGAYNEQFF. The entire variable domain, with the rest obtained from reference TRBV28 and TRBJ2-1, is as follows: DVKVTQSSRYLVKRTGEKVFLECVQDMDHENMFWYRQDPGLGLRLIYFSYDVKMKEKGDIPEGYSVSREKKERFSLILESASTNQTSMYLCASSSGAYNEQFFGPGTRLTVL.

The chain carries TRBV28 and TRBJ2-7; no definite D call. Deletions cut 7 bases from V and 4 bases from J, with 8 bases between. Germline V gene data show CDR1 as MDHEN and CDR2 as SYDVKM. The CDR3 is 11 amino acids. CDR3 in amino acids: CASKRPYEQYF. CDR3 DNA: TGTGCCAGCAAACGACCTTACGAGCAGTACTTC.

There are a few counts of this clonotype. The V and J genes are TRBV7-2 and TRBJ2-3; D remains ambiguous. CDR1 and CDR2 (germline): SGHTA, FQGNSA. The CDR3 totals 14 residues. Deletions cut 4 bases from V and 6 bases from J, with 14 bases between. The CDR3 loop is CASSSYRPADTQYF. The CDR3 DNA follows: TGTGCCAGCAGCTCTTACAGACCCGCGGATACGCAGTATTTT.

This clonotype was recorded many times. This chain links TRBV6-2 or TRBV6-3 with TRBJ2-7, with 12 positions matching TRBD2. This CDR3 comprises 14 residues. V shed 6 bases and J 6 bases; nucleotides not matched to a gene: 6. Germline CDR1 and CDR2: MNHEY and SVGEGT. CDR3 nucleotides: TGTGCCAGCAGCCGCGGGACTAGCGGGTCCGAGCAGTACTTC. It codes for CASSRGTSGSEQYF.

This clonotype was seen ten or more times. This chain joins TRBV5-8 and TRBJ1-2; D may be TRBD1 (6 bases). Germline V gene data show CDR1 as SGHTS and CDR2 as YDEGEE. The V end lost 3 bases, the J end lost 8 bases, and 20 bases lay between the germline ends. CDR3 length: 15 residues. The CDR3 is CASSWYRAPYGGYTF. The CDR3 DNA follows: TGTGCCAGCAGCTGGTACAGGGCGCCCTATGGAGGCTACACCTTC.

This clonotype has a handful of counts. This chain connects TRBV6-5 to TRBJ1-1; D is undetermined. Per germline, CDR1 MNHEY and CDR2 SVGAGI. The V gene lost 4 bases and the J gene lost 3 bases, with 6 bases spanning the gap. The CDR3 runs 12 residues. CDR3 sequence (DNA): TGTGCCAGCAGTTCTTTTGACACTGAAGCTTTCTTT. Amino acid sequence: CASSSFDTEAFF.

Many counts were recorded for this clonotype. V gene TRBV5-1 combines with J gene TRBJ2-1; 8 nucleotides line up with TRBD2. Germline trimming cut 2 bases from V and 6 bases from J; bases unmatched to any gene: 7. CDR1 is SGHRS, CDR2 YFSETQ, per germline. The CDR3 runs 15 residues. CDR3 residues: CASSLSSGSINEQFF. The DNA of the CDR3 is TGCGCCAGCAGCTTATCCAGCGGGAGTATCAATGAGCAGTTCTTC. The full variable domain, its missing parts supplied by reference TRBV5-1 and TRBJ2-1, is KAGVTQTPRYLIKTRGQQVTLSCSPISGHRSVSWYQQTPGQGLQFLFEYFSETQRNKGNFPGRFSGRQFSNSRSEMNVSTLELGDSALYLCASSLSSGSINEQFFGPGTRLTVL.

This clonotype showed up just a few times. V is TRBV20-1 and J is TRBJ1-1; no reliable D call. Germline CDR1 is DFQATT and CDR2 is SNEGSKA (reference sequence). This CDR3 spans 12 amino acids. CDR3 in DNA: TGCAGGCCTTTCTCTACGAACACTGAAGCTTTCTTT. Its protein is CRPFSTNTEAFF.

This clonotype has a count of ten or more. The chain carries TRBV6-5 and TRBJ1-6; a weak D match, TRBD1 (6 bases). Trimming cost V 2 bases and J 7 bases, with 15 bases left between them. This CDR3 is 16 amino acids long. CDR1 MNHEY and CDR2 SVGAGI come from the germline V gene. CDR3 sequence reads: CASSYTGPGSNSPLHF. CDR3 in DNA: TGTGCCAGCAGTTACACAGGGCCGGGGAGCAATTCACCCCTCCACTTT.

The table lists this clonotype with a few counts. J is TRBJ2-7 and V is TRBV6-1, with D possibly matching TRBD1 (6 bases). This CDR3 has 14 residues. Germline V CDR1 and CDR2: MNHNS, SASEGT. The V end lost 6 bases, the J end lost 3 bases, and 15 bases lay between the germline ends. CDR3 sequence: CASRVYRENYEQYF. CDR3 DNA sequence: TGTGCCAGCAGAGTGTACAGGGAGAACTACGAGCAGTACTTC.

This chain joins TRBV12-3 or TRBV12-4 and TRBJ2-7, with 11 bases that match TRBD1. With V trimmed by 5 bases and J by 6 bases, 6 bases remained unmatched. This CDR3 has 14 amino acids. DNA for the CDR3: TGTGCCAGCAGTAAATGGGACAGGGGGAGCGAGCAGTACTTC. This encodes CASSKWDRGSEQYF.